This T cell receptor (beta chain) was obtained from a study of blood T cell repertoires in COVID-19. Overall study context: Sites across the United States, Italy and Spain contributed samples from acute and convalescent COVID-19.

In the original workflow: For nucleated cells, counts were estimated from reference gene primer amplification. Profiling relied on immunoSEQ multiplex PCR, and the TCRdb table lists in-frame clones only, not all of them. V, J and clone size are those of that table, while D and trimming were read from the DNA. The repertoire has about 190,000 clones, around 90% of them found once; the top ten carry less than 5.5%. Deletions cut 1 base from V and 5 bases from J, with 5 bases between. The CDR3 runs 12 residues. Germline CDR1 and CDR2: SEHNR and FQNEAQ (reference sequence). The sample was peripheral blood. This clonotype was obtained from a human donor in a cohort sampled during active COVID-19. The V gene is TRBV7-9, the J gene TRBJ1-2; D may be TRBD1 (5 bases). CDR3 bases: TGTGCCAGCAGCTTAGAGGGGTATGGCTACACCTTC. Amino acids: CASSLEGYGYTF.